This T cell receptor (beta chain) stems from a study of blood T cells in healthy people across ages. Together with a sample-barcoded 5' primer, a J-beta primer mix was included in a second PCR lasting roughly 6 to 12 cycles. TCRdb called the 5' RACE reads again in MiXCR, with one record for every CDR3 protein. The data contain about a million distinct CDR3 sequences, around 48% of them singletons. Germline V gene sequence: CDR1 DFQATT, CDR2 SNEGSKA (reference sequence). This CDR3 is built from 14 residues. This chain links TRBV20-1 with TRBJ2-7; TRBD1 matches 8 bases. TRBJ2-5 explains the end of the DNA better; the J call may be wrong. The sequence derives from a man younger than 45 in good health. The sequencing sample was made of blood. The CDR3 protein is CSALKGRGLETQYF. In nucleotides, the CDR3 is TGCAGTGCTCTAAAGGGCAGGGGGCTGGAGACCCAGTACTTC.